Below are 15 T cell receptor beta chains sequenced from a single sample in a study of blood T cell repertoires in COVID-19. Profiling relied on immunoSEQ multiplex PCR, and the TCRdb table lists in-frame clones only, not all of them. The data contain roughly 200,000 clones, about nine tenths of them singletons. Input material: peripheral blood. The receptors here all came from a woman in her twenties or thirties with acute or convalescent COVID-19.

Only a few counts were recorded for this clone. The chain combines TRBV12-3 or TRBV12-4 with TRBJ1-1; 7 bases match TRBD1. Trimming took 6 bases from V and 6 from J; bases not matched to a gene: 7. There are 13 residues in the CDR3. The CDR3 DNA reads TGTGCCAGCAGCTGGACAGGAGGGTCTGAAGCTTTCTTT. This encodes CASSWTGGSEAFF.

This clone was detected only a few times. This chain links TRBV6-6 with TRBJ2-7; 7 positions match TRBD2. V lost 8 bases to trimming and J lost 7 bases; unmatched junction nucleotides: 5. CDR1 and CDR2 (germline): MNHNY, SVGAGI (reference sequence). The CDR3 has 11 residues. The CDR3 loop is CASGAGWEQYF. The CDR3 DNA reads as TGTGCCAGCGGAGCGGGATGGGAGCAGTACTTC.

This clone was picked up a small number of times. The chain has TRBV5-1 and TRBJ1-1; 7 positions agree with TRBD1. V dropped 6 bases and J dropped 1; count of bases not matched to a gene: 9. The germline CDR1 and CDR2 sequences are SGHRS and YFSETQ. The CDR3 is 15 amino acids. The CDR3 DNA sequence: TGCGCCAGCAAGGGGACAGCCACCCCGAACACTGAAGCTTTCTTT. Its protein product is CASKGTATPNTEAFF.

The sample holds one count of this clone. The chain has TRBV2 and TRBJ1-2; D gene ambiguous. This CDR3 has 11 residues. The V gene lost 6 bases and the J gene lost 6 bases, with 8 bases spanning the gap. The V gene's germline CDR1 is SNHLY and CDR2 FYNNEI. Here the CDR3 reads CASSVGHGYTF. The CDR3 DNA reads TGTGCCAGCAGCGTTGGGCATGGCTACACCTTC.

The V and J genes are TRBV7-8 and TRBJ1-2, with 7 nucleotides matching TRBD1. CDR1 SGHVS and CDR2 FQNEAQ come from the germline V gene. The V segment lost 5 bases and the J segment 14 bases; nucleotides outside the gene matches: 17. The CDR3 is made up of 14 amino acids. CDR3 DNA sequence: TGTGCCAGCAGCCCTCCTTGGACAGGAGGGGACGTAACCTTC. Translated, it gives CASSPPWTGGDVTF.

V and J are TRBV20-1 and TRBJ2-1; D remains unclear. The CDR3 has 10 residues. Germline V lookup: CDR1 DFQATT, CDR2 SNEGSKA (reference sequence). V gave up 7 bases and J gave up 6 bases, with 7 bases separating them. The CDR3: CSGLGNEQFF. The CDR3 region has the DNA TGCAGTGGACTCGGCAATGAGCAGTTCTTC.

The chain joins TRBV6-1 to TRBJ1-1, with D perhaps matching TRBD1 (6 bases). The CDR3 length is 14 residues. V was cut by 3 bases and J by 0 bases, with 8 bases left in between. Germline CDR1 reads MNHNS; CDR2 reads SASEGT. This CDR3 is CASSDRGMNTEAFF. CDR3 sequence (DNA): TGTGCCAGCAGTGACAGGGGCATGAACACTGAAGCTTTCTTT.

The gene calls are TRBV2 and TRBJ1-5; 9 bases are shared with TRBD1. The CDR3 is 15 residues long. V lost 4 bases and J lost 2; bases outside the gene matches: 3. The V gene's germline CDR1 is SNHLY and CDR2 FYNNEI. The CDR3 protein is CASSARTGGNQPQHF. In DNA form, the CDR3 reads TGTGCCAGCAGTGCCCGGACAGGGGGCAATCAGCCCCAGCATTTT. The full variable domain, completed using reference TRBV2 and TRBJ1-5, is EPEVTQTPSHQVTQMGQEVILRCVPISNHLYFYWYRQILGQKVEFLVSFYNNEISEKSEIFDDQFSVERPDGSNFTLKIRSTKLEDSAMYFCASSARTGGNQPQHFGDGTRLSIL.

This clone was seen a handful of times. The chain carries TRBV27 and TRBJ2-1; D is possibly TRBD2 (5 bases). Germline assignment: CDR1 MNHEY and CDR2 SMNVEV (reference sequence). The V and J ends lost 2 bases and 9 bases respectively, with 14 bases between them. CDR3 size: 14 residues. The CDR3 spells CASSLQPKGSEQFF. The CDR3 coding sequence is TGTGCCAGCAGTTTACAACCCAAAGGGAGTGAGCAGTTCTTC.

In its sample, this clone was seen once. The chain recombines TRBV6-5 with TRBJ2-1, with 7 bases matching TRBD1. The CDR3 spans 12 residues. With 5 bases clipped from V and 8 bases from J, the junction kept 3 bases outside the gene matches. Germline V gene data show CDR1 as MNHEY and CDR2 as SVGAGI. The chain's CDR3 is CASSLTGYEQFF. The CDR3 nucleotides are TGTGCCAGCAGTCTGACAGGGTATGAGCAGTTCTTC.

This clone showed up just once. The chain couples TRBV19 to TRBJ2-3; the match to TRBD1 covers 12 bases. The CDR3 sequence is 16 residues long. Per the germline V gene, CDR1 is LNHDA and CDR2 is SQIVND (reference sequence). Germline trimming cut 3 bases from V and 6 bases from J; bases unmatched to any gene: 7. The CDR3, as DNA: TGTGCCAGTAGTATTTGGGGACAGGGGGCAAGTGATACGCAGTATTTT. Protein: CASSIWGQGASDTQYF.

Here the CDR3 reads CASSRPGSTDTQYF. CDR3 nucleotide sequence: TGTGCCAGCAGCCGCCCGGGGAGCACAGATACGCAGTATTTT. The J gene is TRBJ2-3, the V gene TRBV25-1; the D gene is possibly TRBD2 (5 bases). The CDR3 has 14 residues. Germline CDR1 and CDR2: MGHDK and SYGVNS. V lost 6 bases and J lost 0, with 10 bases in between.

V is TRBV6-5 and J is TRBJ1-4; possibly TRBD1 for D (6 bases). The CDR3 consists of 13 residues. CDR1 and CDR2 (germline): MNHEY, SVGAGI. Deletions cut 6 bases from V and 11 bases from J, with 16 bases between. Here the CDR3 DNA reads TGTGCCAGCAGCTCCACAGGGCCGTCGAAACTGTTTTTT. This sequence encodes CASSSTGPSKLFF.

The genes are TRBV28 and TRBJ1-2; 7 nucleotides align to TRBD1. This CDR3 is 14 amino acids long. The germline V gene has CDR1 MDHEN and CDR2 SYDVKM. J was trimmed by 3 bases and V by 6 bases; bases with no gene match: 7. The CDR3 here is CASSPDRVHYGYTF. The CDR3 bases are TGTGCCAGCAGCCCAGACAGGGTACACTATGGCTACACCTTC.

This sequence joins TRBV28 and TRBJ2-3; D is unresolved. The CDR3 has 15 amino acids. Germline values: CDR1 MDHEN, CDR2 SYDVKM. V gave up 5 bases and J gave up 4 bases, with 16 bases separating them. The CDR3 region is CASSLFGGAPDTQYF. The CDR3 DNA is TGTGCCAGCAGTCTTTTCGGTGGAGCCCCAGATACGCAGTATTTT.